The 31 T cell receptor beta chains presented below share a single source sample, sequenced in a study of spatial heterogeneity in lung cancer. No antigen is known for these receptors. The study, taken as a whole, reports: The number of expanded tumor alpha and beta chains correlated with mutation number.

Via MiXCR, TCRdb re-called the 5' RACE reads, giving one row per CDR3 protein. This sample yields about 100,000 distinct CDR3 sequences, of which 3.5% to 5% are seen a single time; 21% belongs to the top ten. Regarding time point: sample taken at primary tumor resection. Sequences were derived from lung tumor tissue, sampled at surgery. These receptors were collected from a male donor with early-stage non-small cell lung cancer.

This clonotype showed up just a few times. The rearrangement joins TRBV5-5 to TRBJ1-4; D perhaps matches TRBD1 (5 bases). Germline V gene sequence: CDR1 SGHKS, CDR2 YYEKEE (reference sequence). CDR3 length equals 17 residues. The V and J ends lost 0 bases and 0 bases respectively, with 12 bases between them. In DNA, the CDR3 is TGTGCCAGCAGCTTGGTCGGTCGGGGGGCAACTAATGAAAAACTGTTTTTT. Residues: CASSLVGRGATNEKLFF.

This chain joins TRBV6-1 and TRBJ2-7; 12 bases map to TRBD1. Germline CDR1 MNHNS, CDR2 SASEGT. Unmatched junction bases numbered 12, after V lost 8 bases and J lost 4 bases. The CDR3 contains 16 residues. The CDR3: CASGPLPGQGAYEQYF. The CDR3 nucleotides are TGTGCCAGCGGCCCCCTTCCGGGACAGGGGGCATACGAGCAGTACTTC.

This clonotype showed up many times. The chain recombines TRBV27 with TRBJ2-3, with a tentative D call TRBD2 (5 bases). Between the trimmed V and J ends, which lost 6 bases and 1 base, there was a span of 11 bases. Germline lookup yields CDR1 MNHEY and CDR2 SMNVEV (reference sequence). CDR3 length: 14 amino acids. CDR3 residues: CASRLGFRTDTQYF. The CDR3 coding sequence is TGTGCCAGCAGACTAGGTTTCCGCACAGATACGCAGTATTTT.

This clonotype was seen many times. This chain connects TRBV28 to TRBJ2-3, with 7 bases that match TRBD1. The CDR3 runs 16 residues. With V trimmed by 6 bases and J by 2 bases, 11 bases remained unmatched. Per the germline V gene, CDR1 is MDHEN and CDR2 is SYDVKM. For the CDR3, the DNA is TGTGCCAGCAGCTCATACAGGGGTCGACCCACAGATACGCAGTATTTT. It specifies CASSSYRGRPTDTQYF.

This clonotype was found many times. The chain is built from TRBV3-1 and TRBJ2-7, with D possibly being TRBD2 (6 bases). Trimming left V 3 bases short and J 10 bases short, with 13 bases between. There are 12 residues in the CDR3. Germline V gives CDR1 LGHDT, CDR2 YNNKEL (reference sequence). The CDR3 region is CASSHAGGEQYF. In nucleotides, the CDR3 is TGTGCCAGCAGCCACGCCGGGGGTGAACAGTACTTC.

This clonotype came up many times. The chain is built from TRBV9 and TRBJ2-1; D not certain. CDR1 and CDR2 from the germline V gene are SGDLS and YYNGEE. The CDR3 consists of 15 residues. V was clipped by 4 bases and J by 1 base, with 12 bases between them. The CDR3 loop is CASSPDRASYNEQFF. The CDR3 bases are TGTGCCAGCAGCCCCGACCGGGCTTCCTACAATGAGCAGTTCTTC.

This clonotype was seen ten or more times. The gene calls are TRBV7-2 and TRBJ2-5, with D maybe TRBD2 (6 bases). The CDR3 runs 13 residues. Trimming cost V 2 bases and J 4 bases, with 8 bases left between them. Germline lookup yields CDR1 SGHTA and CDR2 FQGNSA. CDR3 in DNA: TGTGCCAGCAGCTTATTGCGGGGAGAGACCCAGTACTTC. Its translation is CASSLLRGETQYF. The whole variable domain, remainder taken from reference TRBV7-2 and TRBJ2-5, is GAGVSQSPSNKVTEKGKDVELRCDPISGHTALYWYRQSLGQGLEFLIYFQGNSAPDKSGLPSDRFSAERTGGSVSTLTIQRTQQEDSAVYLCASSLLRGETQYFGPGTRLLVL.

This clonotype was detected ten times or more. The chain links TRBV10-2 to TRBJ1-3; no reliable D call. CDR1 is WSHSY and CDR2 is SAAADI in the germline V gene. Trimming removed 1 base at V and 4 bases at J, with 11 bases between. There are 15 residues in the CDR3. The CDR3 nucleotides are TGCGCCAGCAGTGAGTTGAAGGGCTCGGGAAACACCATATATTTT. Its protein is CASSELKGSGNTIYF.

The chain is built from TRBV28 and TRBJ2-3; D gene ambiguous. V was pared by 6 bases and J by 0 bases, with 16 bases between. There are 16 residues in the CDR3. From germline, CDR1 is MDHEN and CDR2 SYDVKM. CDR3 in DNA: TGTGCCAGCAGCCTAGGTCCTAACCCTAGCACAGATACGCAGTATTTT. It yields the protein CASSLGPNPSTDTQYF.

A few counts support this clonotype. V is TRBV12-3 or TRBV12-4 and J is TRBJ2-1; 9 positions match TRBD2. The CDR3 has 16 residues. Trimming removed 3 bases from V and 6 bases from J; junction bases left unmatched: 9. The CDR3 nucleotides are TGTGCCAGCAGTTTCTTGAGGACTAGCGAGACCAATGAGCAGTTCTTC. Translating it yields CASSFLRTSETNEQFF.

This clonotype was found many times. The chain links TRBV7-2 to TRBJ1-2, with 12 bases aligning to TRBD1. The CDR3 contains 14 residues. From germline, CDR1 is SGHTA and CDR2 FQGNSA. Trimming cost V 3 bases and J 8 bases; bases outside gene matches: 4. The CDR3 bases are TGTGCCAGCAGCTTCACCGGGACAGGGGGCGGCTACACCTTC. Its protein is CASSFTGTGGGYTF.

This clonotype was counted at least ten times. This chain connects TRBV24-1 to TRBJ2-1, with unresolved D. Looked up from germline, CDR1 is KGHDR and CDR2 is SFDVKD. The CDR3 covers 17 residues. V was shortened by 2 bases and J by 4 bases, with 17 bases between the two germline ends. CDR3: CATSDSPGRTGYNEQFF. CDR3 nucleotides: TGTGCCACCAGTGATTCGCCAGGACGAACTGGATACAATGAGCAGTTCTTC.

This clonotype was seen just once. The chain employs TRBV28 and TRBJ2-1; 11 nucleotides line up with TRBD2. The CDR3 is 16 amino acids. After removal of 4 bases from V and 4 bases from J, the junction contained 6 bases not matched to a gene. CDR1 is MDHEN and CDR2 is SYDVKM in the germline V gene. CDR3 in DNA: TGTGCCAGCAGTTCACACAGACTAGCGGGGTACAATGAGCAGTTCTTC. This encodes CASSSHRLAGYNEQFF. Full variable domain (remainder filled in from reference TRBV28 and TRBJ2-1): DVKVTQSSRYLVKRTGEKVFLECVQDMDHENMFWYRQDPGLGLRLIYFSYDVKMKEKGDIPEGYSVSREKKERFSLILESASTNQTSMYLCASSSHRLAGYNEQFFGPGTRLTVL.

This clonotype was observed many times. The chain recombines TRBV20-1 with TRBJ2-3; D perhaps matches TRBD2 (6 bases). This CDR3 has 11 amino acids. Germline loops: CDR1 DFQATT, CDR2 SNEGSKA (reference sequence). V was trimmed by 4 bases and J by 4 bases, leaving 6 bases between them. The CDR3 sequence: CSAKRADTQYF. CDR3 in DNA: TGCAGTGCTAAGCGGGCAGATACGCAGTATTTT.

There are many counts of this clonotype. The chain is built from TRBV3-1 and TRBJ2-1, with 9 bases identical to TRBD2. CDR1 is LGHDT and CDR2 is YNNKEL in the germline V gene (reference sequence). V gave up 3 bases and J gave up 3 bases; unmatched junction bases: 3. CDR3 size: 15 residues. The CDR3 sequence: CASSHSAGGYNEQFF. The CDR3 nucleotides are TGTGCCAGCAGCCACTCAGCGGGAGGCTACAATGAGCAGTTCTTC.

This clonotype came up a few times. The chain combines TRBV7-9 with TRBJ2-7, with TRBD1 identical over 10 bases. CDR3 size: 15 residues. Per germline, CDR1 SEHNR and CDR2 FQNEAQ (reference sequence). With V trimmed by 5 bases and J by 9 bases, 13 bases remained unmatched. CDR3 amino acids: CASSPKIGTGVVQYF. CDR3 coding DNA: TGTGCCAGCAGCCCCAAGATCGGGACAGGGGTTGTGCAGTACTTC. The full variable domain, with the rest looked up from reference TRBV7-9 and TRBJ2-7, is DTGVSQNPRHKITKRGQNVTFRCDPISEHNRLYWYRQTLGQGPEFLTYFQNEAQLEKSRLLSDRFSAERPKGSFSTLEIQRTEQGDSAMYLCASSPKIGTGVVQYFGPGTRLTVT.

This clonotype was counted ten times or more. The chain combines TRBV12-3 or TRBV12-4 with TRBJ1-1; D unresolved. The CDR3 is made up of 13 amino acids. V dropped 6 bases and J dropped 4 bases, with 12 bases sitting between them. CDR3 region: CASRSREVTEAFF. The CDR3 DNA sequence: TGTGCCAGCAGGTCTCGTGAGGTCACTGAAGCTTTCTTT.

There are many counts of this clonotype. Being one base from a much bigger clone, this may be a read error. The chain is built from TRBV12-3 or TRBV12-4 and TRBJ1-5; D gene ambiguous. CDR3 length equals 13 residues. Trimming took off 6 bases at V and 9 bases at J, with 15 bases between the two ends. For the CDR3, the DNA is TGTGCCAGCAGCTGGACGGAGGGCGGGCCCCAGCATTTT. It is translated as CASSWTEGGPQHF.

This clonotype has only a few counts. The chain recombines TRBV20-1 with TRBJ2-7; the match to TRBD2 covers 7 bases. The CDR3 runs to 11 residues. Germline lookup yields CDR1 DFQATT and CDR2 SNEGSKA (reference sequence). V was clipped by 7 bases and J by 4 bases; unmatched bases: 4. CDR3: CSVSGEYEQYF. CDR3 coding DNA: TGCAGTGTGAGCGGGGAGTACGAGCAGTACTTC.

This clonotype has ten or more counts. The V call is TRBV2, the J call TRBJ2-7; D is perhaps TRBD2 (5 bases). CDR1 and CDR2 from the germline V gene are SNHLY and FYNNEI. The CDR3 runs 15 residues. V shed 3 bases and J shed 2 bases, with 14 bases lying between them. DNA of the CDR3: TGTGCCAGCAGTGAGGGCCCGGGGTTTACCTACGAGCAGTACTTC. As protein: CASSEGPGFTYEQYF.

This clonotype was detected ten times or more. The chain combines TRBV18 with TRBJ1-2, with D unclear. CDR1 is KGHSH and CDR2 is LQKENI in the germline V gene. Between the trimmed V and J ends, which lost 3 bases and 2 bases, there was a span of 10 bases. This CDR3 spans 14 amino acids. CDR3 amino acids: CASSPFGRNYGYTF. CDR3 nucleotide sequence: TGTGCCAGCTCACCTTTCGGACGGAACTATGGCTACACCTTC.

This clonotype was detected ten times or more. The chain is built from TRBV7-9 and TRBJ2-4, with D perhaps being TRBD1 or TRBD2 (6 bases each). CDR1 is SEHNR and CDR2 is FQNEAQ in the germline V gene (reference sequence). Trimming shortened V by 9 bases and J by 3 bases, and 15 bases separated the two germline ends. The CDR3 has 14 residues. CDR3 residues: CASKSGADKNIQYF. As DNA, the CDR3 is TGTGCCAGTAAATCGGGGGCGGACAAAAACATTCAGTACTTC.

This clonotype was counted ten times or more. The chain recombines TRBV5-1 with TRBJ2-3; D may be TRBD1 (5 bases). The CDR3 loop spans 14 amino acids. Germline CDR1 reads SGHRS; CDR2 reads YFSETQ. The V gene lost 0 bases and the J gene lost 2 bases, with 7 bases spanning the gap. CDR3 region: CASSLARDTDTQYF. The DNA of the CDR3 is TGCGCCAGCAGCTTGGCCAGGGACACAGATACGCAGTATTTT. Variable domain in full (rest from reference TRBV5-1 and TRBJ2-3): KAGVTQTPRYLIKTRGQQVTLSCSPISGHRSVSWYQQTPGQGLQFLFEYFSETQRNKGNFPGRFSGRQFSNSRSEMNVSTLELGDSALYLCASSLARDTDTQYFGPGTRLTVL.

This clonotype was seen at least ten times. The rearrangement links TRBV7-8 to TRBJ2-3; 11 nucleotides agree with TRBD2. The V gene's germline CDR1 is SGHVS and CDR2 FQNEAQ. After removal of 5 bases from V and 2 bases from J, the junction contained 6 bases not matched to a gene. This CDR3 comprises 16 residues. In DNA, the CDR3 is TGTGCCAGCAGCATAAGACTAGCGGGGCTCACAGATACGCAGTATTTT. Translation: CASSIRLAGLTDTQYF.

There are many counts of this clonotype. This sequence joins TRBV27 and TRBJ2-2; 7 bases are shared with TRBD1. Germline V gene sequence: CDR1 MNHEY, CDR2 SMNVEV (reference sequence). This CDR3 is 15 amino acids long. V was clipped by 6 bases and J by 6 bases; unmatched bases: 10. For the CDR3, the DNA is TGTGCCAGCAGGAGAGGGACAGTTTCTTCCGGGGAGCTGTTTTTT. This encodes CASRRGTVSSGELFF.

This clonotype appeared many times. V and J are TRBV18 and TRBJ1-1, with 7 positions matching TRBD1. This CDR3 region has 16 residues. The ends lost 2 bases at V and 4 bases at J; junction bases unmatched: 10. Looked up from germline, CDR1 is KGHSH and CDR2 is LQKENI. This CDR3 is CASSPSMTGPGTEAFF. Here the CDR3 DNA reads TGTGCCAGCTCACCATCGATGACAGGGCCTGGCACTGAAGCTTTCTTT.

In this sample, this clonotype turned up many times. The chain has TRBV12-3 or TRBV12-4 and TRBJ2-4; no reliable D call. The CDR3 has 14 residues. V was shortened by 2 bases and J by 7 bases, with 12 bases between the two germline ends. In nucleotides, the CDR3 is TGTGCCAGCAGTTTAAAGGGAATCGGGAACATTCAGTACTTC. Translating gives CASSLKGIGNIQYF.

The chain carries TRBV30 and TRBJ2-2; D might be TRBD2 (6 bases). Germline V gene sequence: CDR1 GTSNPN, CDR2 SVGIG (reference sequence). The CDR3 is 14 amino acids. With 3 bases removed from V and 1 base from J, the gap between germline ends came to 9 bases. CDR3 nucleotide sequence: TGTGCCTGGAGAGCTAGCGTGAACACCGGGGAGCTGTTTTTT. Residues: CAWRASVNTGELFF.

Many counts were recorded for this clonotype. The chain combines TRBV28 with TRBJ2-6; tentative D call: TRBD2 (6 bases). The CDR3 is 15 amino acids. Per germline, CDR1 MDHEN and CDR2 SYDVKM. Trimming cost V 10 bases and J 2 bases, with 15 bases left between them. Here the CDR3 DNA reads TGTGCCACTCAGGGCGGGGTTACTGGGGCCAACGTCCTGACTTTC. It yields the protein CATQGGVTGANVLTF.

The CDR3: CASSHGDEDEQYF. The CDR3 DNA follows: TGTGCCAGCAGCCATGGGGACGAGGATGAGCAGTACTTC. The chain uses TRBV27 and TRBJ2-7; either TRBD1 or TRBD2 may fit D (5 bases each). The germline V gene encodes CDR1 MNHEY and CDR2 SMNVEV (reference sequence). V lost 6 bases, J lost 7 bases, and 16 bases lay in between. This CDR3 spans 13 amino acids.

This clonotype was seen ten or more times. The V call is TRBV11-2, the J call TRBJ2-1; 11 nucleotides agree with TRBD2. V gave up 3 bases and J gave up 5 bases; unmatched junction bases: 12. Germline V lookup: CDR1 SGHAT, CDR2 FQNNGV. This CDR3 has 18 residues. The CDR3 DNA is TGTGCCAGCAGCTTTCCCTATAGCGGGAGGGCCGCAAACAATGAGCAGTTCTTC. Residues: CASSFPYSGRAANNEQFF.